This T cell receptor beta chain emerged from a study of cytotoxic CD8 clonotypes in ibrutinib-treated CLL. Study-wide findings and caveats: Contraction or stability on treatment was seen for public clonotypes, which were uncommon. Sustained-remission and progressing patients' sampling times differed.

On this clone itself: Its antigen is not known.

Clones were sequenced by immunoSEQ multiplex PCR, and TCRdb holds only the in-frame ones, with some missing. The table records about 30,000 clones, approximately 62% of them present only once. This clonotype was obtained from a human donor with chronic lymphocytic leukemia. The specimen was PBMCs, collected before ibrutinib treatment.

The CDR3 protein is CASTGRGGMAWYF. The CDR3 bases are TGTGCCAGCACGGGCCGCGGAGGGATGGCTTGGTACTTC. The chain carries TRBV2 and TRBJ2-7; D is perhaps TRBD2 (6 bases). V was clipped by 7 bases and J by 12 bases, with 22 bases between them. Germline V gene sequence: CDR1 SNHLY, CDR2 FYNNEI. The CDR3 contains 13 residues.